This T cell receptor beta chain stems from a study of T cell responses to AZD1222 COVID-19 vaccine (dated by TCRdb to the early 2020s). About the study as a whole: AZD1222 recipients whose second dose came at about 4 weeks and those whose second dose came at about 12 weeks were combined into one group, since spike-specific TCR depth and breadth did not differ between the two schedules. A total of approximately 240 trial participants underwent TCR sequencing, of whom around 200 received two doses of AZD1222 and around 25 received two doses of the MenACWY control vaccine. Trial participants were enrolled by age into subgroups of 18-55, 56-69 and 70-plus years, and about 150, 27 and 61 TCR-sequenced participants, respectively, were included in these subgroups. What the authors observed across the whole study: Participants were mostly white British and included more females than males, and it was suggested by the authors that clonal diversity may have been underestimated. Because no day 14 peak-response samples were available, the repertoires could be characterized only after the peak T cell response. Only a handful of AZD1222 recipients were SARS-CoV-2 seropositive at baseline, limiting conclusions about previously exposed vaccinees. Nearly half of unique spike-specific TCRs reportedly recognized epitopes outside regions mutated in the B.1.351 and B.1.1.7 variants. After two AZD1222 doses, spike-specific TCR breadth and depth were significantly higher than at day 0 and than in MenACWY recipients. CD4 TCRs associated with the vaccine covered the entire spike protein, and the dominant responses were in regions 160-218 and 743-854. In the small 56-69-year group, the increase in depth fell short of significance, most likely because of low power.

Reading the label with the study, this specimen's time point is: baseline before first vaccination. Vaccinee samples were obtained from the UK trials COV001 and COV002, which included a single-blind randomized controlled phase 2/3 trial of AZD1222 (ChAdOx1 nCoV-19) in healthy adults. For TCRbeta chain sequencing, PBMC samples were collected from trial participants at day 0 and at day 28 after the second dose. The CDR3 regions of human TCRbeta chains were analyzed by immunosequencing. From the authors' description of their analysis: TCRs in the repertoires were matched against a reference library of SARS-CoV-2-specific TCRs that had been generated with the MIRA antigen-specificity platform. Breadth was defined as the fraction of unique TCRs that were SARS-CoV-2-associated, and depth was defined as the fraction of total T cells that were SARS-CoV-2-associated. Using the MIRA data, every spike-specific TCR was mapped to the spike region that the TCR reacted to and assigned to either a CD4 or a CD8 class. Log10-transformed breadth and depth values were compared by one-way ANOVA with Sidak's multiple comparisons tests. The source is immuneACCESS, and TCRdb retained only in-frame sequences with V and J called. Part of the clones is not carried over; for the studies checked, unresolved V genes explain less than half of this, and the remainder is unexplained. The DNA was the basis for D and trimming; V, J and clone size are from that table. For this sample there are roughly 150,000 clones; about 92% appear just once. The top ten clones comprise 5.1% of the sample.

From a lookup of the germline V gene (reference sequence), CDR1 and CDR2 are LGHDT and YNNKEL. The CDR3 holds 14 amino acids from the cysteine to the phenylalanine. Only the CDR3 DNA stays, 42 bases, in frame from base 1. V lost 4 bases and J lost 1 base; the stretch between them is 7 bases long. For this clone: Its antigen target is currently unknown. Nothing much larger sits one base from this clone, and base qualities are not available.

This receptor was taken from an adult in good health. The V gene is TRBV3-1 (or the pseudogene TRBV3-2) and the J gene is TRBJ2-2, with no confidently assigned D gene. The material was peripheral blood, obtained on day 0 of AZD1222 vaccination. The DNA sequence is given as TGTGCCAGCAGCCCCGGGTGGAACACCGGGGAGCTGTTTTTT. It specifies CASSPGWNTGELFF.